This paragraph covers one T cell receptor (beta chain) sequence. Only in-frame clones appear in the TCRdb table, and some are missing; sequencing was by immunoSEQ multiplex PCR. This table has 950,000 to 1,100,000 clones, around three quarters appearing once. It was into CD45RA+ naive and CD45RA-negative memory subsets that the CD4+ cells were split. V trimming: 6 bases; J trimming: 6 bases; junction bases outside the gene matches: 11. Germline V gives CDR1 LGHNT, CDR2 FRNRAP. This CDR3 is built from 17 residues. The data derive from a study of shared clonotypes between healthy human individuals. The overall study: Participating donors consisted of two women and a few men aged 18 to 49. Researchers assigned three CD4 naive, three CD4 memory, two CD8 naive and one CD8 memory plate to each donor.

Specimen: memory CD4+ T cells from PBMCs. Subset noted: CD45RA-negative fraction. The receptor comes from a man aged 18 to 29 in good health. Some clones in this sample may be carry-over from other donors' samples. The rearrangement joins TRBV12-5 to TRBJ2-1, with 13 bases that match TRBD2. Here the CDR3 reads CASGPTSGRARSNEQFF. The CDR3 DNA is TGTGCTAGTGGGCCAACTAGCGGGAGGGCCAGGAGCAATGAGCAGTTCTTC.